Listed below are T cell receptor beta chains from one sample, sequenced in a study of T-cell reconstitution after alpha-beta-depleted transplantation in children. TCRdb re-analysed the PCR reads in MiXCR, keeping a single row per CDR3 protein. The table has about 610,000 distinct CDR3 sequences, approximately 10% seen once. The input for sequencing was PBMCs from the stem cell graft donor, taken from the stem cell graft. The receptors derive from a human donor who donated a stem cell graft to a child with acute myeloid leukemia. The CDR3 runs from the conserved cysteine through the conserved F or W. Fields, in order: V gene, D gene, J gene, clone size, CDR3 DNA, CDR3 protein. D genes are given only for firm matches. Rows give clone size only sometimes, using once, few, many, or a class for an expanded clone.

TRBV2	NA	TRBJ2-7	NA	TGTGCCAGCAGAACCGGGACTGAGATCTCCTACGAGCAGTACTTC	CASRTGTEISYEQYF
TRBV6-2/TRBV6-3	NA	TRBJ2-4	many	TGTGCCAGCAGCCGCTTTAACATTCAGTACTTC	CASSRFNIQYF
TRBV20-1	NA	TRBJ1-2	NA	TGCAGTGCTAGACGGGCCCCGACGGAAGGCTACACCTTC	CSARRAPTEGYTF
TRBV29-1	NA	TRBJ2-1	NA	TGCAGTTGTCACAGCTCCTACAATGAGCAGTTCTTC	CSCHSSYNEQFF
TRBV10-3	NA	TRBJ2-3	few	TGTGCCATCAGTAGACAGGAGAGTTTCACAGATACGCAGTATTTT	CAISRQESFTDTQYF
TRBV29-1	NA	TRBJ2-1	NA	TGCAGCGTTGAGGGAGCGGGTGCAACCTACAATGAGCAGTTCTTC	CSVEGAGATYNEQFF
TRBV7-3	TRBD1	TRBJ1-2	few	TGTGCCAGCAGCTACCAGGGGGCTAGTGGCTACACCTTC	CASSYQGASGYTF
TRBV6-4	TRBD2	TRBJ2-2	NA	TGTGCCAGCAGAGCGGGAGTGGGCACCGGGGAGCTGTTTTTT	CASRAGVGTGELFF
TRBV10-2	TRBD2	TRBJ2-7	few	TGCGCCAGCAGTGAGACCTCTTCGACCGGGACTAGCGGAAACGAGCAGTACTTC	CASSETSSTGTSGNEQYF
TRBV28	NA	TRBJ2-7	few	TGTGCCAGCAGTTCCTCAACGGAGCAGTACTTC	CASSSSTEQYF
TRBV5-1	TRBD2	TRBJ2-1	few	TGCGCCAGCAGCTTGGCTCTAGCGGGAGGGCCAGGGTACAATGAGCAGTTCTTC	CASSLALAGGPGYNEQFF
TRBV27	NA	TRBJ2-1	NA	TGTGCCAGCAGTCTCGGGACCTTAATGAATGAGCAGTTCTTC	CASSLGTLMNEQFF
TRBV5-1	NA	TRBJ2-3	NA	TGCGCCAGCAGCTTGGCCTCAGACAGGCCAGAGGCAGATACGCAGTATTTT	CASSLASDRPEADTQYF
TRBV5-1	NA	TRBJ2-7	few	TGCGCCAGCAGCTTCACAGGACCCCCCGAGCAGTACTTC	CASSFTGPPEQYF
TRBV6-5	TRBD2	TRBJ2-1	many	TGTGCCAGCACCTTTAGCGGGAGGGGAAATGAGCAGTTCTTC	CASTFSGRGNEQFF
TRBV6-5	NA	TRBJ2-1	few	TGTGCCAGCAGCCGTGGGAGAAACTACAATGAGCAGTTCTTC	CASSRGRNYNEQFF
TRBV5-1	NA	TRBJ2-7	many	TGCGCCAGCAGCTTGGAAGCTAGGGCGTTCTCCTACGAGCAGTACTTC	CASSLEARAFSYEQYF
TRBV10-3	NA	TRBJ1-1	many	TGTGCCATCAGTGAGGGTTACGGGGACACTGAAGCTTTCTTT	CAISEGYGDTEAFF
TRBV4-3	TRBD1	TRBJ2-1	few	TGCGCCAGCAGCCAAGAGGGGACAGGGGGCTACAATGAGCAGTTCTTC	CASSQEGTGGYNEQFF
TRBV5-1	TRBD2	TRBJ2-5	NA	TGCGCCAGCAGCGGGACTAGCGGGAGGCTGGGTCAAGAGACCCAGTACTTC	CASSGTSGRLGQETQYF
TRBV12-3/TRBV12-4	NA	TRBJ1-5	many	TGTGCCAGCAGTCTGTCGGGGCAGGCCGCCGGACAGCCCCAGCATTTT	CASSLSGQAAGQPQHF
TRBV20-1	TRBD2	TRBJ2-5	NA	TGCAGTGCTCCGCTAGCGGGAGGACCCGGGGAGACCCAGTACTTC	CSAPLAGGPGETQYF
TRBV7-9	TRBD2	TRBJ2-1	NA	TGTGCCAGCAGCCTAGGAGCGGGAGGGTGGTCAAATGAGCAGTTCTTC	CASSLGAGGWSNEQFF
TRBV27	TRBD2	TRBJ2-1	once	TGTGCCAGCAAGCCTAGCGGCCGGACCAACGCGGATGAGCAGTTCTTC	CASKPSGRTNADEQFF
TRBV29-1	NA	TRBJ2-7	many	TGCAGCGTTGAAGATGGGGCGGCGTACGAGCAGTACTTC	CSVEDGAAYEQYF
TRBV20-1	NA	TRBJ1-2	few	TGCAGTGCTAGAGGGACAGTGGACTATGGCTACACCTTC	CSARGTVDYGYTF
TRBV29-1	TRBD2	TRBJ2-7	NA	TGCAGCGTTGAAGGAGGGGGACTAGCGGGAGTAAGTGAGCAGTACTTC	CSVEGGGLAGVSEQYF
TRBV12-3/TRBV12-4	NA	TRBJ2-7	NA	TGTGCCAGCAGTTTTCAGGGAAAGTTGGGCGAGCAGTACTTC	CASSFQGKLGEQYF
TRBV5-1	NA	TRBJ2-3	NA	TGCGCCAGCAGCTTGGTTCGAGCGGTGAACACAGATACGCAGTATTTT	CASSLVRAVNTDTQYF
TRBV7-3	TRBD2	TRBJ2-1	NA	TGTGCCAGCTCTCCCCGAACAGGGGGAAGGACTAGCGGGTCATACAATGAGCAGTTCTTC	CASSPRTGGRTSGSYNEQFF
TRBV5-1	TRBD2	TRBJ2-7	few	TGCGCCAGCAGCCTAGGACTAGCGGGACAAACCGGCCTGTACGAGCAGTACTTC	CASSLGLAGQTGLYEQYF
TRBV10-3	TRBD2	TRBJ2-1	NA	TGTGCCATCAGTGGGGGACTAGCGGGAGCCCCCAACCATGAGCAGTTCTTC	CAISGGLAGAPNHEQFF
TRBV4-3	NA	TRBJ2-1	few	TGCGCCAGCAGCCAAGAGGGGCGGGGTGAGCAGTTCTTC	CASSQEGRGEQFF
TRBV5-6	TRBD2	TRBJ2-1	few	TGTGCCAGCAGCTTGGAGGCTAGCGGGAGAGACAATGAGCAGTTCTTC	CASSLEASGRDNEQFF
TRBV28	NA	TRBJ2-7	many	TGTGCCAGCAGTGGATTTTGGACAGTCAACTACGAGCAGTACTTC	CASSGFWTVNYEQYF
TRBV10-3	NA	TRBJ2-7	NA	TGTGCCACCTTCGACCCCCGCTACGAGCAGTACTTC	CATFDPRYEQYF
TRBV20-1	TRBD1	TRBJ1-5	NA	TGCAGTGCTAGAGCCCCGGGACAGGGATATAGCAATCAGCCCCAGCATTTT	CSARAPGQGYSNQPQHF
TRBV7-9	NA	TRBJ2-7	many	TGTGCCAGCGGGGACGGAAACTACGAGCAGTACTTC	CASGDGNYEQYF
TRBV9	TRBD2	TRBJ2-1	many	TGTGCCAGCAGCGTGGGGGGGTTGGCGGGAGGTTACAATGAGCAGTTCTTC	CASSVGGLAGGYNEQFF
TRBV3-1	TRBD2	TRBJ2-5	few	TGTGCCAGCAGCCCCTGGACAGGCTCTAGCGGGAGGATCCAAGAGACCCAGTACTTC	CASSPWTGSSGRIQETQYF
TRBV24-1	TRBD2	TRBJ2-7	few	TGTGCCACCAGTGATTTGAAAGGGACTAGCGGGAGGGGCGAGCAGTACTTC	CATSDLKGTSGRGEQYF
TRBV6-5	NA	TRBJ1-2	many	TGTGCCAGCAGTTACCGTGGAGTTAACTATGGCTACACCTTC	CASSYRGVNYGYTF
TRBV11-1	NA	TRBJ1-5	NA	TGTGCCAGCAGCTTAGGAAGGGAGGGCAATCAGCCCCAGCATTTT	CASSLGREGNQPQHF
TRBV6-1	NA	TRBJ1-1	NA	TGTGCCAGCAAATTTGATAGGACGCGGAACACTGAAGCTTTCTTT	CASKFDRTRNTEAFF
TRBV7-9	NA	TRBJ2-1	NA	TGTGCCAGCAGCTTAAGTGGGGAGAGTGCGTCTGAGCAGTTCTTC	CASSLSGESASEQFF
TRBV20-1	NA	TRBJ2-5	many	TGCAGTGCCCCGGGAGGGGGCACAGGACAGACCCAGTACTTC	CSAPGGGTGQTQYF
TRBV5-1	TRBD2	TRBJ2-7	few	TGCGCCAGCAGCTTAGCCGGGACTAGCGGGAGCCTTAGGCAGTACTTC	CASSLAGTSGSLRQYF
TRBV5-1	TRBD1	TRBJ2-5	few	TGCGCCAGCAGCTCCTGGGACAGGGTAGAGGAGACCCAGTACTTC	CASSSWDRVEETQYF
TRBV5-1	NA	TRBJ2-1	NA	TGCGCCAGCAGCTTGGCGGGTCAGCTAGTCAATGAGCAGTTCTTC	CASSLAGQLVNEQFF
TRBV20-1	NA	TRBJ1-1	many	TGCAGTGCTAGCCCCCCTACAGTGAACACTGAAGCTTTCTTT	CSASPPTVNTEAFF
TRBV9	TRBD2	TRBJ2-7	few	TGTGCCAGCAGCGCCAACCCTAGCGGCTCCTACGAGCAGTACTTC	CASSANPSGSYEQYF
TRBV19	TRBD1	TRBJ2-1	few	TGTGCCAGTAGTTTACAGGGGGCGGTCAACAATGAGCAGTTCTTC	CASSLQGAVNNEQFF
TRBV3-1	TRBD2	TRBJ2-3	many	TGTGCCAGCAGCCGGCCTAGCGGGAGGTCGTCTACGCAGTATTTT	CASSRPSGRSSTQYF
TRBV10-3	TRBD2	TRBJ2-5	many	TGTGCCATCAGAGATAGCGGGAGCCAAGAGACCCAGTACTTC	CAIRDSGSQETQYF
TRBV20-1	NA	TRBJ2-4	NA	TGCAGTGCTAGAGATCAAGGGGCGTGGGCAAAAAACATTCAGTACTTC	CSARDQGAWAKNIQYF
TRBV7-3	NA	TRBJ2-7	NA	TGTGCCAGCAGCTCCAATGCGGGGAGCTCCTACGAGCAGTACTTC	CASSSNAGSSYEQYF